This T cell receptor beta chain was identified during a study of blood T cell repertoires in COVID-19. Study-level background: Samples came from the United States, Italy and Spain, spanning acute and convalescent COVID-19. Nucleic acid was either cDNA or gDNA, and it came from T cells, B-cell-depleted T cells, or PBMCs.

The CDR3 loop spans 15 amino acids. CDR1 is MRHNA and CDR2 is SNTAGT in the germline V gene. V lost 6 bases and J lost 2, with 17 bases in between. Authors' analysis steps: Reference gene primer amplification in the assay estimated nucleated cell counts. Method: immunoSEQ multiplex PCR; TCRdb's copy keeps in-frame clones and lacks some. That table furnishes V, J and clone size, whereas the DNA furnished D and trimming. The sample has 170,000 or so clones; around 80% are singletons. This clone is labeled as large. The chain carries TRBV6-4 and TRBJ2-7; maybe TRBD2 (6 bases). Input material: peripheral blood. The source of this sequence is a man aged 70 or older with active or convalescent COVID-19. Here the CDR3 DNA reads TGTGCCAGCAGCATACCTACTAGCTGGCCCTACGAGCAGTACTTC. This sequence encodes CASSIPTSWPYEQYF.